This note documents a single TCR beta chain sequence. Its antigen remains unknown. This specimen comes from a study of cytomegalovirus exposure and HLA in healthy donors. Notes on the study in general: Rarity held for most TCR sequences, but there were some public TCRs that occurred in many donors. Researchers reported in a later analysis that common viral pathogens appeared linked to several top clusters.

The CDR3 runs 15 residues. Germline trimming cut 5 bases from V and 4 bases from J; bases unmatched to any gene: 8. CDR1 MNHEY and CDR2 SMNVEV come from the germline V gene (reference sequence). The PCR was carried out with 60 Vbeta primers and 13 Jbeta primers. The repertoire was sequenced with immunoSEQ multiplex PCR; TCRdb's copy has only in-frame clones and lacks some. The sample has around 80,000 clones, 62% seen once; the top ten hold roughly 4%. The TCR sequence derives from a male donor in good health and CMV-seropositive. The sequenced sample was PBMCs. V is TRBV27 and J is TRBJ1-1; 9 nucleotides agree with TRBD1. In DNA form, the CDR3 reads TGTGCCAGCAGTGCGACTTACAGGGGGCCCACTGAAGCTTTCTTT. This encodes CASSATYRGPTEAFF.